A single sample is the source of the 8 T cell receptor beta chains below, sequenced in a study of chemoradiotherapy in HPV16-positive cancers. Profiled with immunoSEQ multiplex PCR; TCRdb holds only in-frame clones, not every one. The sample includes under 1,500 clones, 80% to 90% of them seen just once. Source: tumor tissue, taken from a patient who underwent chemoradiotherapy. All receptors come from a human donor with HPV-associated anogenital cancer.

The DNA of the CDR3 is TGCACCAGCAGCTGGGGTTGTTTATGCAAAAGTCGGGCCAACGTCCTGACTTTC. It yields the protein CTSSWGCLCKSRANVLTF. The chain carries TRBV1 and TRBJ2-6. TRBV1 is recorded as a pseudogene. The CDR3 consists of 18 residues.

The J gene is TRBJ1-1, the V gene TRBV7-3; no clear D gene. From germline, CDR1 is SGHTA and CDR2 FQGTGA. The ends were cut back, 6 bases at V and 9 bases at J, with 20 bases in the middle. The CDR3 length is 14 residues. In DNA form, the CDR3 reads TGTGCCAGCAGTCAGGCTGGGTCCCACGCCCAAGCTTTCTTT. Its translation is CASSQAGSHAQAFF. The entire variable domain, with the rest obtained from reference TRBV7-3 and TRBJ1-1, is as follows: GAGVSQTPSNKVTEKGKYVELRCDPISGHTALYWYRQSLGQGPEFLIYFQGTGAADDSGLPNDRFFAVRPEGSVSTLKIQRTERGDSAVYLCASSQAGSHAQAFFGQGTRLTVV.

The chain links TRBV5-1 to TRBJ1-4; TRBD1 aligns across 8 bases. The J segment lost 7 bases and the V segment lost 1 base, leaving 6 bases of the junction unmatched. The CDR3 sequence is 15 residues long. Looked up from germline, CDR1 is SGHRS and CDR2 is YFSETQ. The CDR3 is CASSLSGQGGEKLFF. In nucleotides, the CDR3 is TGCGCCAGCAGCTTGTCCGGACAGGGCGGTGAAAAACTGTTTTTT.

The gene calls are TRBV7-8 and TRBJ2-1; 14 nucleotides match TRBD2. Germline CDR1 and CDR2: SGHVS and FQNEAQ. The CDR3 sequence is 17 residues long. V shed 2 bases, J shed 10 bases, and the junction held 10 bases outside the gene matches. The CDR3 is CASSLFRRGLAGDEQFF. The CDR3 DNA reads as TGTGCCAGCAGCTTATTCCGTCGGGGACTAGCGGGAGACGAGCAGTTCTTC.

This clone was seen more than once but under ten times. The V and J genes are TRBV5-5 and TRBJ1-4; no definite D call. The CDR3 sequence is 13 residues long. Germline CDR1 is SGHKS and CDR2 is YYEKEE (reference sequence). Trimming took off 4 bases at V and 4 bases at J, with 8 bases between the two ends. The DNA of the CDR3 is TGTGCCAGCAGCCAAGACCTTAATGAAAAACTGTTTTTT. The encoded protein is CASSQDLNEKLFF. The full variable domain, in which reference TRBV5-5 and TRBJ1-4 provide the parts outside the CDR3, is DAGVTQSPTHLIKTRGQQVTLRCSPISGHKSVSWYQQVLGQGPQFIFQYYEKEERGRGNFPDRFSARQFPNYSSELNVNALLLGDSALYLCASSQDLNEKLFFGSGTQLSVL.

The rearrangement links TRBV4-2 to TRBJ2-1; TRBD2 matches 7 bases. V lost 3 bases, J lost 13 bases, and 18 bases stayed unmatched. Germline V gene sequence: CDR1 LGHNA, CDR2 YNFKEQ. This CDR3 has 16 residues. The CDR3 DNA reads as TGTGCCAGCAGCCAGGCCCCGGGAGGCGGGACCTGGGAACAGTTCTTC. Its protein product is CASSQAPGGGTWEQFF.

V gene TRBV29-1 combines with J gene TRBJ2-1; TRBD2 agrees at 7 bases. CDR3 size: 15 residues. V shed 4 bases, J shed 7 bases, and the junction held 13 bases outside the gene matches. Germline V CDR1 and CDR2: SQVTM, ANQGSEA. CDR3 region: CSVGGLAELSNEQFF. CDR3 sequence (DNA): TGCAGCGTTGGCGGGCTAGCGGAACTTTCGAATGAGCAGTTCTTC.

The rearrangement uses TRBV5-1 and TRBJ2-1; no firm D call. Germline loops: CDR1 SGHRS, CDR2 YFSETQ. CDR3 length equals 12 residues. Trimming cost V 0 bases and J 8 bases, with 6 bases left between them. The DNA for the CDR3 is TGCGCCAGCAGCTTGGCCTTGGATGAGCAGTTCTTC. Translated, it gives CASSLALDEQFF.